Presented here are 16 T cell receptor beta chains from one specimen sequenced in a study of shared clonotypes between healthy human individuals (dated by TCRdb to the early 2020s). The library was produced with the immunoSEQ multiplex PCR assay. The immuneACCESS repertoire file appears here via TCRdb, limited to in-frame rearrangements. These files lack a portion of the clones; in checked studies, under half of the deficit traces to unresolved V genes, and the cause of the others is not known. The sample has 2 million to 2.5 million clones on record, less than 95% of them singletons. Of the sample, more than 0.35% falls within the top ten clones. The sample taken for sequencing was naive CD4+ T cells from PBMCs. The cell subset or site label, as the study defines it: CD45RA+ positively selected. These receptors were obtained from a man between 18 and 29 years old in good health. Some clones in this sample may be carry-over from other donors' samples.

A note on this clone: This sample also contains other DNA sequences that code for the same CDR3. The chain uses TRBV5-1 and TRBJ2-7, with a tentative D call TRBD2 (6 bases). The germline V gene has CDR1 SGHRS and CDR2 YFSETQ. Trimming left V 4 bases short and J 5 bases short, with 10 bases between. The CDR3 totals 12 residues. The chain's CDR3 is CASSPPGDEQYF. The CDR3 bases are TGCGCCAGCAGCCCTCCGGGGGACGAGCAGTACTTC.

The rearrangement uses TRBV30 and TRBJ2-5, with 8 bases identical to TRBD1. The closer fit of TRBJ2-7 to the DNA end suggests the J call may be wrong. This CDR3 region has 11 residues. CDR1 GTSNPN and CDR2 SVGIG come from the germline V gene (reference sequence). CDR3 loop: CAGGQGYEQYF. Here the CDR3 DNA reads TGTGCCGGCGGACAGGGCTACGAGCAGTACTTC.

The V call is TRBV28, the J call TRBJ1-4; D perhaps matches TRBD1 (6 bases). V dropped 5 bases and J dropped 5 bases, with 27 bases sitting between them. The CDR3 loop spans 19 amino acids. Germline CDR1 and CDR2: MDHEN and SYDVKM. The CDR3 here is CASSGYAGANLVRNEKLFF. The CDR3 DNA is TGTGCCAGCAGTGGGTATGCGGGGGCCAATCTAGTCAGGAATGAAAAACTGTTTTTT.

V is TRBV5-1 and J is TRBJ2-5; 8 nucleotides match TRBD1. Germline values: CDR1 SGHRS, CDR2 YFSETQ. Trimming took 3 bases from V and 4 from J; bases not matched to a gene: 5. CDR3 length: 14 residues. DNA of the CDR3: TGCGCCAGCAGCTCCAACACAGGGGGAGAGACCCAGTACTTC. Translated, it gives CASSSNTGGETQYF.

The chain joins TRBV7-2 to TRBJ2-2; 9 bases agree with TRBD2. The V gene's germline CDR1 is SGHTA and CDR2 FQGNSA. V lost 1 base, J lost 7 bases, and 13 bases stayed unmatched. This CDR3 is 18 amino acids long. The CDR3 coding sequence is TGTGCCAGCAGCTTAGTTGTCCGCCCTAGCGGGAAAGTCGGGGAGCTGTTTTTT. This sequence encodes CASSLVVRPSGKVGELFF.

This clone was seen once. The chain combines TRBV6-5 with TRBJ1-4; the D is unclear. The V gene's germline CDR1 is MNHEY and CDR2 SVGAGI. Trimming pared 8 bases from V and 4 bases from J, leaving 17 bases between. This CDR3 is 15 amino acids long. CDR3 sequence (DNA): TGTGCCAGCCAAACTCTCCGGGCGGGTAATGAAAAACTGTTTTTT. This translates into CASQTLRAGNEKLFF.

The chain has TRBV29-1 and TRBJ2-7; TRBD2 agrees at 11 bases. The V gene end was trimmed by 4 bases and the J gene end by 2 bases; junction bases not matched to a gene: 4. CDR3 length: 14 residues. CDR1 is SQVTM and CDR2 is ANQGSEA in the germline V gene. CDR3 nucleotides: TGCAGCGTTGGTCCTAGCGGGAGGACCTACGAGCAGTACTTC. Its translation: CSVGPSGRTYEQYF.

The chain uses TRBV2 and TRBJ2-7, with 9 bases identical to TRBD2. Trimming removed 3 bases from V and 2 bases from J; junction bases left unmatched: 5. The germline gives CDR1 SNHLY, CDR2 FYNNEI. CDR3 size: 15 residues. Here the CDR3 DNA reads TGTGCCAGCAGTGAGGGCGGGAGGGGGCCCTACGAGCAGTACTTC. Its protein is CASSEGGRGPYEQYF.

V and J are TRBV2 and TRBJ1-1, with TRBD1 as a possible D gene (5 bases). Germline V gene lookup returns CDR1 SNHLY and CDR2 FYNNEI. V was trimmed by 7 bases and J by 1 base, leaving 13 bases between them. CDR3 size: 14 residues. CDR3 loop: CASTGNQGNTEAFF. The CDR3 coding sequence is TGTGCCAGCACGGGAAATCAGGGGAACACTGAAGCTTTCTTT.

The rearrangement links TRBV5-8 to TRBJ1-1; D is unclear. Germline CDR1 reads SGHTS; CDR2 reads YDEGEE. V was cut by 0 bases and J by 5 bases, with 11 bases left in between. This CDR3 is 14 amino acids long. The CDR3 DNA sequence: TGTGCCAGCAGCTTGGGATGGGGTATGACTGAAGCTTTCTTT. It encodes CASSLGWGMTEAFF.

The chain is built from TRBV4-2 and TRBJ1-5; the D is unclear. V lost 4 bases, J lost 7 bases, and 17 bases lay in between. The V gene's germline CDR1 is LGHNA and CDR2 YNFKEQ. The CDR3 has 15 residues. CDR3 amino acids: CASSPNRALGQPQHF. CDR3 bases: TGTGCCAGCAGCCCCAACCGGGCCCTCGGGCAGCCCCAGCATTTT.

This chain uses TRBV9 with TRBJ2-2, with TRBD2 identical over 7 bases. Germline CDR1 and CDR2: SGDLS and YYNGEE. CDR3 length: 18 residues. V lost 4 bases and J lost 5; bases outside the gene matches: 17. The chain's CDR3 is CASSSPLGRAESTGELFF. CDR3 nucleotides: TGTGCCAGCAGCTCCCCCTTGGGGAGGGCCGAATCGACCGGGGAGCTGTTTTTT.

The chain combines TRBV27 with TRBJ2-7; D is perhaps TRBD1 or TRBD2 (5 bases each). V shed 1 base and J shed 4 bases, with 14 bases lying between them. This CDR3 is 15 amino acids long. The V gene's germline CDR1 is MNHEY and CDR2 SMNVEV (reference sequence). Here the CDR3 reads CASSLLTGTMYEQYF. CDR3 DNA sequence: TGTGCCAGCAGTTTATTGACCGGGACCATGTACGAGCAGTACTTC.

The chain has TRBV7-2 and TRBJ2-4; TRBD2 is a possible D gene (5 bases). The CDR3 is made up of 16 amino acids. The V gene's germline CDR1 is SGHTA and CDR2 FQGNSA. V was clipped by 4 bases and J by 0 bases, with 13 bases between them. The CDR3 is CASSSRTGLAKNIQYF. The DNA for the CDR3 is TGTGCCAGCAGCTCCCGGACTGGACTAGCCAAAAACATTCAGTACTTC.

The rearrangement joins TRBV27 to TRBJ2-3, with 8 bases lining up with TRBD2. V dropped 4 bases and J dropped 1; count of bases not matched to a gene: 16. The CDR3 is made up of 19 amino acids. Germline loops: CDR1 MNHEY, CDR2 SMNVEV (reference sequence). CDR3 nucleotides: TGTGCCAGCAGTTCACCCCACGGCAGCGGGAGTTCAGGCACAGATACGCAGTATTTT. Translating gives CASSSPHGSGSSGTDTQYF.

CDR3 amino acids: CASSPQAGASETQYF. In nucleotides, the CDR3 is TGTGCCAGCTCACCCCAAGCTGGAGCTAGCGAGACCCAGTACTTC. The V and J genes are TRBV18 and TRBJ2-5, with TRBD2 as a possible D gene (5 bases). The CDR3 consists of 15 residues. CDR1 is KGHSH and CDR2 is LQKENI in the germline V gene. V was trimmed by 3 bases and J by 5 bases, leaving 16 bases between them.